Each of the 17 T cell receptor beta chains below was sequenced from the same sample in a study of cytomegalovirus exposure and HLA in healthy donors. Vbeta (60) and Jbeta (13) primers were used in the PCR. Using immunoSEQ multiplex PCR, the repertoire was profiled, and TCRdb retains in-frame clones only, with some absent. Of around 300,000 clones listed, about 90% are singletons. The specimen was PBMCs. The source of these receptors is a woman aged 18-29 years in good health and CMV-seronegative.

The chain recombines TRBV5-1 with TRBJ1-1; D not certain. Looked up from germline, CDR1 is SGHRS and CDR2 is YFSETQ. The germline V and J ends were trimmed by 4 bases and 5 bases, with 12 bases remaining between them. This CDR3 region has 13 residues. The CDR3 DNA sequence: TGCGCCAGCAGCGTGGGCCACTCGACTGAAGCTTTCTTT. Translation: CASSVGHSTEAFF.

The CDR3 DNA reads as TGTGCCATCAGTATGGGAGGGGGCTCTGGAAACACCATATATTTT. This gives the protein CAISMGGGSGNTIYF. The gene calls are TRBV10-3 and TRBJ1-3; D is perhaps TRBD1 (6 bases). From germline, CDR1 is ENHRY and CDR2 SYGVKD. V dropped 5 bases and J dropped 0 bases, with 11 bases sitting between them. CDR3 size: 15 residues.

CDR3 residues: CASSSGTGTGSYEQYF. DNA of the CDR3: TGTGCCAGCAGCTCGGGCACCGGGACAGGCTCCTACGAGCAGTACTTC. The chain combines TRBV7-6 with TRBJ2-7; 8 bases fit TRBD1. The CDR3 has 16 residues. Germline-derived CDR1 and CDR2 are SGHVS and FNYEAQ. V was pared by 4 bases and J by 0 bases, with 8 bases of the junction left unmatched.

The chain couples TRBV2 to TRBJ1-5, with a possible D match to TRBD1 (5 bases). Trimming shortened V by 4 bases and J by 3 bases, and 10 bases separated the two germline ends. Looked up from germline, CDR1 is SNHLY and CDR2 is FYNNEI. The CDR3 runs to 14 residues. CDR3 loop: CASSGQILNQPQHF. The CDR3 coding sequence is TGTGCCAGCAGTGGACAGATCCTCAATCAGCCCCAGCATTTT.

The J gene is TRBJ2-5, the V gene TRBV4-1, with 8 bases aligning to TRBD2. The DNA end lines up better with TRBJ2-7; the J call may be wrong. Per germline, CDR1 MGHRA and CDR2 YSYEKL. CDR3 length equals 15 residues. CDR3 in DNA: TGCGCCAGCAGCCAAGAAGGAGCGGGGGACGGCGAGCAGTACTTC. This codes for CASSQEGAGDGEQYF.

The chain carries TRBV27 and TRBJ2-7; 8 positions agree with TRBD1. This CDR3 contains 16 residues. V lost 4 bases, J lost 1 base, and 9 bases stayed unmatched. The germline gives CDR1 MNHEY, CDR2 SMNVEV (reference sequence). CDR3 amino acids: CASSSPRTGLSYEQYF. As DNA, the CDR3 is TGTGCCAGCAGTTCCCCCCGGACAGGGCTGTCCTACGAGCAGTACTTC.

The chain couples TRBV10-3 to TRBJ1-2; D is perhaps TRBD1 (5 bases). CDR3 length: 16 residues. Germline V gene lookup returns CDR1 ENHRY and CDR2 SYGVKD. The V and J ends lost 4 bases and 3 bases respectively, with 18 bases between them. The CDR3 DNA reads as TGTGCCATCAGTGTTTCTAGTCCTCCGGGGGACTATGGCTACACCTTC. Translation: CAISVSSPPGDYGYTF.

The V call is TRBV6-1, the J call TRBJ2-3; 7 bases fit TRBD1. CDR1 MNHNS and CDR2 SASEGT come from the germline V gene. This CDR3 contains 14 residues. V was clipped by 5 bases and J by 5 bases; unmatched bases: 7. The CDR3 loop is CASSQTGPGDTQYF. The CDR3 DNA reads TGTGCCAGCAGTCAGACAGGGCCAGGAGATACGCAGTATTTT.

The chain's CDR3 is CASRAAGITDTQYF. CDR3 coding DNA: TGCGCCAGCCGGGCGGCGGGTATCACAGATACGCAGTATTTT. The J gene is TRBJ2-3, the V gene TRBV5-1; D is perhaps TRBD2 (5 bases). Between the trimmed V and J ends, which lost 7 bases and 2 bases, there was a span of 14 bases. The germline V gene has CDR1 SGHRS and CDR2 YFSETQ. The CDR3 is 14 residues long.

The J gene is TRBJ2-3, the V gene TRBV5-1; 11 nucleotides line up with TRBD2. The CDR3 contains 18 residues. Germline loops: CDR1 SGHRS, CDR2 YFSETQ. The junction had 15 bases not matched to a gene; V was cut back by 4 bases and J by 5 bases. In DNA, the CDR3 is TGCGCCAGCAGCCCTCTGTCCCTTAGCGGGGGGGCAAAAGATACGCAGTATTTT. Its translation is CASSPLSLSGGAKDTQYF.

The chain uses TRBV6-1 and TRBJ1-1; D is possibly TRBD1 (6 bases). Between the trimmed V and J ends, which lost 3 bases and 6 bases, there was a span of 17 bases. Germline V gene sequence: CDR1 MNHNS, CDR2 SASEGT. The CDR3 is made up of 15 amino acids. CDR3 DNA sequence: TGTGCCAGCAGTGACACCTCAGGGGCTCCCGCTGAAGCTTTCTTT. It is translated as CASSDTSGAPAEAFF.

The genes are TRBV5-4 and TRBJ2-1; 9 bases line up with TRBD1. Germline loops: CDR1 SGHNT, CDR2 YYREEE (reference sequence). The length of the CDR3 is 14 residues. Germline trimming cut 5 bases from V and 8 bases from J; bases unmatched to any gene: 8. CDR3 sequence reads: CASRTGGMRDEQFF. DNA for the CDR3: TGTGCCAGCAGAACAGGGGGCATGAGGGATGAGCAGTTCTTC.

The chain couples TRBV30 to TRBJ2-2, with TRBD2 matching 9 bases. The length of the CDR3 is 12 residues. CDR1 is GTSNPN, CDR2 SVGIG, per germline (reference sequence). The trim removed 8 bases at V and 5 bases at J, leaving 3 bases unmatched. The CDR3 sequence is CAVSGGTGELFF. The CDR3 DNA is TGTGCCGTCAGCGGGGGGACCGGGGAGCTGTTTTTT.

This chain joins TRBV19 and TRBJ2-7, with D perhaps matching TRBD2 (5 bases). The CDR3 consists of 14 residues. The V end was cut by 4 bases, the J end by 2 bases, with 12 bases between. Germline V gene sequence: CDR1 LNHDA, CDR2 SQIVND (reference sequence). The CDR3 coding sequence is TGTGCCAGTAGTACGCTGGACGGGACCTACGAGCAGTACTTC. It is translated as CASSTLDGTYEQYF.

The CDR3 here is CASSLVAGGYNEQFF. In DNA form, the CDR3 reads TGTGCCAGCAGCTTAGTGGCGGGGGGGTACAATGAGCAGTTCTTC. This chain uses TRBV7-7 with TRBJ2-1; 9 bases are shared with TRBD2. Trimming at V came to 1 base and at J to 4 bases, leaving 2 bases not matched to a gene. The CDR3 consists of 15 residues. Germline CDR1 is SSHAT and CDR2 is FNYEAQ (reference sequence).

The chain couples TRBV5-6 to TRBJ2-7, with D perhaps matching TRBD1 (6 bases). V dropped 3 bases and J dropped 7 bases, with 17 bases sitting between them. This CDR3 has 14 residues. CDR1 SGHDT and CDR2 YYEEEE come from the germline V gene. The DNA of the CDR3 is TGTGCCAGCAGCTACCCGACAGGTACGGTTGAGCAGTACTTC. Translated: CASSYPTGTVEQYF.

This rearrangement joins TRBV10-3 to TRBJ1-5; unclear D gene. Trimming took 2 bases from V and 1 from J, leaving 9 bases between them. Germline V CDR1 and CDR2: ENHRY, SYGVKD. The CDR3 contains 15 residues. CDR3 nucleotides: TGTGCCATCAGTGAGGTAGATCCCAGCAATCAGCCCCAGCATTTT. This translates into CAISEVDPSNQPQHF.